This passage covers 13 T cell receptor beta chains from one sample sequenced in a study of T cell clusters in autoimmune cytopenias. Each sample's input was 250 to 300 ng genomic DNA, roughly 38,000 genome equivalents. TRB rearrangements were amplified by touch-down multiplex PCR with mixed TRB-A/B primers. Each CDR3 protein gets one entry in TCRdb, which reprocessed the multiplex PCR reads and gives no DNA. This listing includes under 14,000 distinct CDR3 sequences. These records were also assigned to another study, of T cell repertoires in aging, cancer and after chemotherapy.

Material: peripheral blood. All receptors come from a human donor in good health.

This clonotype is deemed medium-sized (0.01 to 0.1%) by its frequency. The chain couples TRBV20-1 to TRBJ2-6. Germline CDR1 DFQATT, CDR2 SNEGSKA (reference sequence). This CDR3 has 14 residues. Here the CDR3 reads CSALNEAGANVLTF.

The gene calls are TRBV7-9 and TRBJ2-1. The CDR3 length is 15 residues. Germline lookup yields CDR1 SEHNR and CDR2 FQNEAQ (reference sequence). The CDR3 region is CASRLGLFRHNEQFF.

The chain recombines TRBV10-3 with TRBJ1-5. This CDR3 spans 13 amino acids. Germline values: CDR1 ENHRY, CDR2 SYGVKD. The CDR3 is CAISDDTVQPQHF.

The rearrangement links TRBV18 to TRBJ2-3. Germline assignment: CDR1 KGHSH and CDR2 LQKENI. The CDR3 contains 14 residues. CDR3 protein: CASSPAVRTDTQYF.

The rearrangement links TRBV9 to TRBJ2-3; without DNA, the TCRdb call of TRBD1 cannot be checked. CDR3 size: 14 residues. Germline loops: CDR1 SGDLS, CDR2 YYNGEE. The CDR3 sequence is CASSGGGAADTQYF.

Considering frequency, this clonotype is medium-sized. CDR3 sequence reads: CASSMYGGESPLHF. V is TRBV19 and J is TRBJ1-6; the TCRdb call, TRBD1, lacks DNA for checking. Germline-derived CDR1 and CDR2 are LNHDA and SQIVND (reference sequence). The CDR3 is 14 amino acids.

This chain connects TRBV6-6 to TRBJ1-5; TCRdb's assignment of TRBD1 cannot be checked, as there is no DNA. CDR1 is MNHNY and CDR2 is SVGAGI in the germline V gene (reference sequence). This CDR3 has 17 amino acids. The CDR3 reads CASSLRVGRLVHQPQHF.

V and J are TRBV5-4 and TRBJ1-2; TCRdb returns TRBD1, unconfirmable since there is no DNA. The germline V gene encodes CDR1 SGHNT and CDR2 YYREEE (reference sequence). This CDR3 has 14 amino acids. The CDR3 region is CASSSRQGRYGYTF.

V and J are TRBV28 and TRBJ1-2. The CDR3 spans 13 residues. CDR1 and CDR2 (germline): MDHEN, SYDVKM. The CDR3 sequence: CASSSSSNYGYTF.

The rearrangement joins TRBV12-3 or TRBV12-4 to TRBJ2-5; TCRdb's assignment of TRBD1 cannot be checked, as there is no DNA. CDR3 length: 14 residues. This CDR3 reads CASSPGSGQETQYF.

This clonotype is called medium-sized based on its frequency. This chain connects TRBV6-1 to TRBJ2-1. Germline V gene sequence: CDR1 MNHNS, CDR2 SASEGT. The CDR3 loop spans 15 amino acids. The CDR3 protein is CASSESGGFYNEQFF.

The genes are TRBV18 and TRBJ2-3. Germline values: CDR1 KGHSH, CDR2 LQKENI. This CDR3 has 12 amino acids. This CDR3 reads CASSPETDTQYF.

The V gene is TRBV7-2, the J gene TRBJ2-5; TCRdb's D call, TRBD1, is unchecked because there is no DNA. The CDR3 is made up of 14 amino acids. Germline V gene data show CDR1 as SGHTA and CDR2 as FQGNSA. CDR3 residues: CASSFYRGGETQYF.